This T cell receptor (beta chain) was found in a study of cytomegalovirus exposure and HLA in healthy donors. Whole-study findings and limits: Beyond CMV serostatus, there was no information to go on about immune exposure. Cytomegalovirus status, reportedly, was diagnosed with high specificity and sensitivity by the classifier.

The PCR used 60 Vbeta and 13 Jbeta primers. Produced via immunoSEQ multiplex PCR; TCRdb's table is partial and in-frame only. The table lists around 170,000 clones, around 85% of them singletons. Trimming took off 4 bases at V and 8 bases at J, with 11 bases between the two ends. Germline values: CDR1 PRHDT, CDR2 FYEKMQ (reference sequence). CDR3 length: 12 residues. Worth noting for this clone: Its specificity is not known.

The origin of this receptor is a man in his forties in good health and CMV-seropositive. The sample consisted of PBMCs. V gene TRBV13 combines with J gene TRBJ1-2; tentative D call: TRBD1 (6 bases). The CDR3 is CASSSPGDGYTF. The CDR3 nucleotides are TGTGCCAGCAGCTCCCCAGGGGACGGCTACACCTTC.